This entry lists 13 T cell receptor beta chains sequenced from one sample in a study of T cells after yellow fever vaccination (dated by TCRdb to between 2019 and 2020). The treatment or condition label, as the study defines it: live attenuated yellow fever vaccine strain. The receptor library was made with 5' RACE. Sequencing used an Illumina HiSeq 2500. TCRdb cleaned the public reads at Q25 with fastp, built clones with MiXCR and kept in-frame beta chains. A single entry per CDR3 protein holds the most common genes and DNA from its merged rows. The sample table contains 300,000 or so distinct CDR3 sequences; only one count was recorded for 6.8% of them. 15% to 20% of the sample comes from the top ten. Sequenced material: PBMCs, taken roughly seven weeks after the first yellow fever vaccination. The receptor source for this set is a man between 18 and 29 years old who received the YFV17D yellow fever vaccine.

This clonotype was recorded a few times. The chain links TRBV18 to TRBJ2-3, with unresolved D. The CDR3 sequence is 14 residues long. Germline V gene sequence: CDR1 KGHSH, CDR2 LQKENI. Trimming cost V 5 bases and J 5 bases, with 14 bases left between them. The CDR3 here is CASSLGSSGDTQYF. For the CDR3, the DNA is TGTGCCAGCTCATTGGGGTCGTCAGGAGATACGCAGTATTTT. The whole variable domain, filled in from reference TRBV18 and TRBJ2-3, reads NAGVMQNPRHLVRRRGQEARLRCSPMKGHSHVYWYRQLPEEGLKFMVYLQKENIIDESGMPKERFSAEFPKEGPSILRIQQVVRGDSAAYFCASSLGSSGDTQYFGPGTRLTVL.

This chain joins TRBV7-6 and TRBJ2-7; a weak D match, TRBD1 (6 bases). The CDR3 is made up of 14 amino acids. Trimming shortened V by 5 bases and J by 3 bases, and 14 bases separated the two germline ends. Germline-derived CDR1 and CDR2 are SGHVS and FNYEAQ. The CDR3 DNA is TGTGCCAGCAGCGACCGGGACACAAGCTACGAGCAGTACTTC. It specifies CASSDRDTSYEQYF.

The chain joins TRBV20-1 to TRBJ2-1, with D perhaps TRBD1 or TRBD2 (6 bases each). V lost 3 bases, J lost 6 bases, and 12 bases lay in between. The CDR3 sequence is 13 residues long. Germline V gene sequence: CDR1 DFQATT, CDR2 SNEGSKA (reference sequence). CDR3 nucleotides: TGCAGTGCTAGGGGGGGCGCAATCAATGAGCAGTTCTTC. As protein: CSARGGAINEQFF.

This clonotype was counted only a few times. The rearrangement joins TRBV29-1 to TRBJ2-5; the D gene is possibly TRBD1 (5 bases). Trimming removed 4 bases from V and 4 bases from J, with 13 bases in between. This CDR3 spans 13 amino acids. The V gene's germline CDR1 is SQVTM and CDR2 ANQGSEA. CDR3 region: CSVGGRALETQYF. The CDR3 DNA reads as TGCAGCGTTGGGGGCAGGGCTTTAGAGACCCAGTACTTC.

The sample holds many counts of this clonotype. The V gene is TRBV7-2, the J gene TRBJ1-1, with unresolved D. CDR3 length: 12 residues. V was cut by 5 bases and J by 5 bases, with 9 bases left in between. Germline assignment: CDR1 SGHTA and CDR2 FQGNSA. CDR3 nucleotides: TGTGCCAGCAGCCCCTATGGGACTGAAGCTTTCTTT. Its protein product is CASSPYGTEAFF.

This clonotype was seen ten or more times. The chain employs TRBV24-1 and TRBJ2-1; 9 bases map to TRBD1. The CDR3 runs to 15 residues. Germline trimming cut 3 bases from V and 7 bases from J; bases unmatched to any gene: 6. CDR1 is KGHDR, CDR2 SFDVKD, per germline. CDR3 DNA sequence: TGTGCCACCAGTGATCCGGGACAGGGTGAGAATGAGCAGTTCTTC. This encodes CATSDPGQGENEQFF.

This clonotype was observed a handful of times. The CDR3 loop is CASSRVGRGSSYEQYF. CDR3 DNA: TGTGCCAGCAGTCGCGTTGGGCGGGGGAGCTCCTACGAGCAGTACTTC. The rearrangement links TRBV28 to TRBJ2-7; TRBD2 matches at 7 bases. The CDR3 has 16 residues. Germline CDR1 reads MDHEN; CDR2 reads SYDVKM. J gave up 0 bases and V 5 bases, and 10 bases lay outside the gene matches.

This clonotype has ten or more counts. The J gene is TRBJ2-5, the V gene TRBV18; D gene ambiguous. Deletions cut 0 bases from V and 2 bases from J, with 10 bases between. Germline V gene lookup returns CDR1 KGHSH and CDR2 LQKENI. CDR3 length: 15 residues. The CDR3 nucleotides are TGTGCCAGCTCACCACCTTCGTGGCGACAAGAGACCCAGTACTTC. It encodes CASSPPSWRQETQYF.

The chain links TRBV12-3 or TRBV12-4 to TRBJ1-1, with 8 positions matching TRBD1. The junction had 5 bases not matched to a gene; V was cut back by 5 bases and J by 3 bases. There are 14 residues in the CDR3. DNA of the CDR3: TGTGCCAGCAGTCTCAGGGGGCCGTACACTGAAGCTTTCTTT. Translation gives CASSLRGPYTEAFF.

This chain links TRBV12-3 or TRBV12-4 with TRBJ1-2; 8 bases match TRBD1. CDR3 size: 13 residues. V dropped 5 bases and J dropped 10; count of bases not matched to a gene: 9. The CDR3 loop reads CASSGGTGRAYTF. DNA for the CDR3: TGTGCCAGCAGTGGAGGGACAGGTAGAGCCTACACCTTC.

J is TRBJ1-1 and V is TRBV7-9; 9 bases map to TRBD1. The CDR3 is 16 amino acids. The germline V gene encodes CDR1 SEHNR and CDR2 FQNEAQ (reference sequence). V lost 8 bases and J lost 1; bases outside the gene matches: 11. The CDR3 spells CASALQGAKTNTEAFF. For the CDR3, the DNA is TGTGCCAGCGCACTACAGGGGGCCAAGACGAACACTGAAGCTTTCTTT.

The table lists this clonotype with a few counts. J is TRBJ2-1 and V is TRBV18; D is possibly TRBD1 (5 bases). The CDR3 spans 13 residues. Germline lookup yields CDR1 KGHSH and CDR2 LQKENI. V shed 3 bases and J shed 12 bases, with 15 bases lying between them. CDR3 protein: CASSPNSRQGQFF. The CDR3 DNA follows: TGTGCCAGCTCACCCAATAGTAGGCAGGGGCAGTTCTTC.

This chain links TRBV5-6 with TRBJ2-4; TRBD1 or TRBD2 may be the D gene (7 bases each). Trimming took 0 bases from V and 6 from J, leaving 13 bases between them. The CDR3 is 15 amino acids. The germline V gene has CDR1 SGHDT and CDR2 YYEEEE. The CDR3 DNA is TGTGCCAGCAGCTTGGAACAGGGGAGGGGAAACATTCAGTACTTC. It encodes CASSLEQGRGNIQYF.